The clone carrying this T cell receptor beta chain was seen at least ten times. Its antigen is unidentified. The data belong to a study of early T cells in non-severe SARS-CoV-2 infection. Study at large: Bulk RNA isolated from unsorted whole blood underwent sequencing; chains were not paired. Study outcomes and limitations: VDJdb matches were skewed toward anti-spike CD8 T cell responses.

This CDR3 has 18 amino acids. With V trimmed by 1 base and J by 0 bases, 3 bases remained unmatched. CDR1 is LGHNA and CDR2 is YSLEER in the germline V gene. Tagging with unique molecular identifiers was applied to individual cDNA molecules. One entry per CDR3 protein, called by TCRdb with MiXCR from the 5' RACE reads. The table shows about 70,000 distinct CDR3 sequences, with about 12% occurring only once. J is TRBJ2-2 and V is TRBV4-3; TRBD2 matches at 12 bases. This receptor was obtained from an adult who was a healthcare worker with PCR-confirmed SARS-CoV-2 infection or an uninfected control (not recorded which). The sequenced material came from whole blood. The CDR3 loop is CASSQGLAGASNTGELFF. The CDR3 DNA sequence: TGCGCCAGCAGCCAAGGACTAGCGGGAGCGTCGAACACCGGGGAGCTGTTTTTT.